These T cell receptor beta chains were read from a single sample in a study of regulatory T cells in long-lasting Graves disease. TCRdb independently ran MiXCR on the multiplex PCR reads; one entry per CDR3 protein. Among about 420,000 distinct CDR3 sequences, about a sixth were seen once, and the ten largest hold about 23%. These data are also associated with another study on T cells in Graves' hyperthyroidism and ophthalmopathy.

This specimen consisted of peripheral blood mononuclear cells (PBMCs), obtained at new diagnosis, from a patient treated with antithyroid drugs. These TCRs come from a woman in her late teens or twenties with Graves disease. Both conserved end residues are part of each CDR3. A D gene is named only where the DNA matches it firmly. For some rows the clone size is stated as once, few or many, or as a class when expanded; others skip it.

j_gene: TRBJ2-7; v_gene: TRBV27; d_gene: .; abundance: many; CDR3aa: CASSFGGGVYEQYF; CDR3nt: TGTGCCAGCAGTTTCGGTGGGGGAGTCTACGAGCAGTACTTC
j_gene: TRBJ2-3; v_gene: TRBV20-1; d_gene: .; abundance: many; CDR3aa: CSAERDTADTQYF; CDR3nt: TGCAGTGCTGAGCGGGACACGGCAGATACGCAGTATTTT
j_gene: TRBJ2-1; v_gene: TRBV20-1; d_gene: TRBD2; abundance: many; CDR3aa: CSAPTSGRASNEQFF; CDR3nt: TGCAGTGCTCCAACTAGCGGGAGGGCCTCGAATGAGCAGTTCTTC
j_gene: TRBJ2-2; v_gene: TRBV27; d_gene: TRBD2; abundance: many; CDR3aa: CASSSPGIAGRWSGELFF; CDR3nt: TGTGCCAGCAGTTCCCCGGGAATAGCGGGGCGTTGGTCCGGGGAGCTGTTTTTT
j_gene: TRBJ2-1; v_gene: TRBV30; d_gene: TRBD2; abundance: many; CDR3aa: CAWSVQKAGGPHEQFF; CDR3nt: TGTGCCTGGAGTGTTCAAAAAGCGGGAGGGCCGCATGAGCAGTTCTTC
j_gene: TRBJ2-3; v_gene: TRBV10-3; d_gene: TRBD2; abundance: many; CDR3aa: CAISESAGGSSDTQYF; CDR3nt: TGTGCCATCAGTGAGTCGGCGGGAGGATCGTCAGATACGCAGTATTTT
j_gene: TRBJ2-7; v_gene: TRBV7-3; d_gene: TRBD2; abundance: .; CDR3aa: CASSSGTSGRVEQYF; CDR3nt: TGTGCCAGCAGCTCCGGGACTAGCGGGAGGGTCGAGCAGTACTTC
j_gene: TRBJ2-6; v_gene: TRBV7-2; d_gene: .; abundance: .; CDR3aa: CASSLSAGANVLTF; CDR3nt: TGTGCCAGCAGCTTAAGTGCGGGGGCCAACGTCCTGACTTTC
j_gene: TRBJ1-6; v_gene: TRBV6-5; d_gene: .; abundance: .; CDR3aa: CASSYQGRALSPLHF; CDR3nt: TGTGCCAGCAGTTACCAAGGCAGGGCCCTTTCACCCCTCCACTTT
j_gene: TRBJ1-1; v_gene: TRBV5-8; d_gene: TRBD1; abundance: .; CDR3aa: CASSLGPGQGATEAFF; CDR3nt: TGTGCCAGCAGCTTGGGCCCGGGACAGGGTGCAACTGAAGCTTTCTTT
j_gene: TRBJ1-1; v_gene: TRBV20-1; d_gene: .; abundance: .; CDR3aa: CSARQVTEAFF; CDR3nt: TGCAGTGCTAGACAGGTCACTGAAGCTTTCTTT
j_gene: TRBJ2-7; v_gene: TRBV12-3/TRBV12-4; d_gene: .; abundance: many; CDR3aa: CASSLSRPRGGEQYF; CDR3nt: TGTGCCAGCAGTTTGAGCCGACCCAGGGGAGGCGAGCAGTACTTC
j_gene: TRBJ2-7; v_gene: TRBV6-5; d_gene: .; abundance: .; CDR3aa: CASSYRDKRYEQYF; CDR3nt: TGTGCCAGCAGTTATAGGGACAAGCGTTACGAGCAGTACTTC